The sequence of this T cell receptor beta chain was determined in a study of control samples from healthy donors and cancer patients. Germline CDR1 reads MGHRA; CDR2 reads YSYEKL. The CDR3 is 17 residues long. The J segment lost 4 bases and the V segment lost 2 bases, leaving 13 bases of the junction unmatched. Libraries were prepared by immunoSEQ multiplex PCR; TCRdb keeps only in-frame clonotypes and omits some of them. The sample lists about 51,000 clones, more than 70% occurring once. This clone was seen a few times. The TCR was taken from a man between 40 and 49 years old with colorectal cancer. Sequences were obtained from PBMCs. The V gene is TRBV4-1, the J gene TRBJ1-2; 7 nucleotides align to TRBD1. The CDR3, as DNA: TGCGCCAGCAGCCAATTTCGGGAGGGGGCGCACAGCTATGGCTACACCTTC. This encodes CASSQFREGAHSYGYTF.